This T cell receptor beta chain was sequenced for a study of T-cell reconstitution after alpha-beta-depleted transplantation in children. Germline V CDR1 and CDR2: MDHEN, SYDVKM. The V gene lost 6 bases and the J gene lost 4 bases, with 12 bases spanning the gap. The CDR3 length is 13 residues. Unique molecular identifiers featured in how the TCRbeta library was prepared. Each CDR3 protein gets one entry after TCRdb re-called the PCR reads with MiXCR. The sample records about 200,000 distinct CDR3 sequences, 6.6% being singletons. This clonotype was seen many times. This rearrangement joins TRBV28 to TRBJ1-2, with unresolved D. This clonotype originated in a boy aged 2 to 9 with acute lymphoblastic leukemia, due to receive a stem cell transplant. The sample in question was PBMCs, obtained before TCRalphabeta/CD19-depleted stem cell transplant. CDR3 residues: CASSVADRYGYTF. The CDR3 DNA sequence: TGTGCCAGCAGCGTCGCGGATCGCTATGGCTACACCTTC.